This T cell receptor beta chain appears in the sequencing data of a study of regulatory T cells in long-lasting Graves disease. The CDR3 extends over 15 amino acids. From germline, CDR1 is SGHNT and CDR2 YENEEA. Trimming at V came to 1 base and at J to 8 bases, leaving 8 bases not matched to a gene. The time point denotes: newly diagnosed GD, antithyroid drugs for less than 3 months. TCR sequences were obtained from RNA taken from PBMCs. This clonotype occurred many times. The authors built TCR beta libraries using iRepertoire HTBI primers and Arm-PCR of CDR3 regions. TCRdb called the multiplex PCR reads again in MiXCR, with one record for every CDR3 protein. The table shows around 400,000 distinct CDR3 sequences, with roughly 12% occurring only once. A further study also used this sample, focusing on T cells in Graves' hyperthyroidism and ophthalmopathy. From that second work: First-round RT-PCR of the TCR CDR3 relied on the HTBI primer set.

Material: peripheral blood mononuclear cells (PBMCs), obtained at new diagnosis, from a patient treated with antithyroid drugs. The chain couples TRBV11-3 to TRBJ2-3; TRBD1 agrees at 8 bases. The receptor comes from a woman between 18 and 30 years old with Graves disease. As DNA, the CDR3 is TGTGCCAGCAGCTTAGGAGCCCAGGGGGCGGCTACGCAGTATTTT. It encodes CASSLGAQGAATQYF.